This T cell receptor (beta chain) was documented in a study of control samples from healthy donors and cancer patients. Method: immunoSEQ multiplex PCR; TCRdb's copy keeps in-frame clones and lacks some. The sample yields about 120,000 clones, 80% to 90% seen once. V lost 4 bases, J lost 3 bases, and 6 bases stayed unmatched. Germline CDR1 and CDR2: SGHKS and YYEKEE (reference sequence). The CDR3 has 14 residues. The rearrangement uses TRBV5-5 and TRBJ2-7; 8 positions agree with TRBD1. This clonotype was sampled from a young man in good health. The sample comprised blood. The CDR3 DNA reads TGTGCCAGCAGCCAAGTTGGACAGGGCTACGAGCAGTACGTC. It is translated as CASSQVGQGYEQYV.